The next 2 T cell receptor beta chains were all read from a single sample in a study of shared clonotypes between healthy human individuals. Sequencing used immunoSEQ multiplex PCR; TCRdb keeps in-frame clones, though not all of them. The sample consists of approximately 1.4 million clones, nearly 99% of them appearing once. The sample taken for sequencing was naive CD4+ T cells sorted from blood. Subset noted: CD45RA+ positively selected. Receptors originate from a man aged 25 to 40 in good health.

The V and J genes are TRBV2 and TRBJ2-2; maybe TRBD1 (7 bases). Germline loops: CDR1 SNHLY, CDR2 FYNNEI. This CDR3 spans 15 amino acids. The V and J ends lost 6 bases and 4 bases respectively, with 15 bases between them. The CDR3 DNA follows: TGTGCCAGCAGGGGCGGGACAGATGCCACCGGGGAGCTGTTTTTT. Its protein product is CASRGGTDATGELFF.

The V call is TRBV18, the J call TRBJ2-3, with 7 nucleotides matching TRBD1. J gave up 0 bases and V 6 bases, and 12 bases lay outside the gene matches. This CDR3 spans 17 amino acids. Germline V gives CDR1 KGHSH, CDR2 LQKENI. The CDR3 DNA reads as TGTGCCAGCTCCCTTGCCTGGGACAGCTCTAGCACAGATACGCAGTATTTT. It yields the protein CASSLAWDSSSTDTQYF.